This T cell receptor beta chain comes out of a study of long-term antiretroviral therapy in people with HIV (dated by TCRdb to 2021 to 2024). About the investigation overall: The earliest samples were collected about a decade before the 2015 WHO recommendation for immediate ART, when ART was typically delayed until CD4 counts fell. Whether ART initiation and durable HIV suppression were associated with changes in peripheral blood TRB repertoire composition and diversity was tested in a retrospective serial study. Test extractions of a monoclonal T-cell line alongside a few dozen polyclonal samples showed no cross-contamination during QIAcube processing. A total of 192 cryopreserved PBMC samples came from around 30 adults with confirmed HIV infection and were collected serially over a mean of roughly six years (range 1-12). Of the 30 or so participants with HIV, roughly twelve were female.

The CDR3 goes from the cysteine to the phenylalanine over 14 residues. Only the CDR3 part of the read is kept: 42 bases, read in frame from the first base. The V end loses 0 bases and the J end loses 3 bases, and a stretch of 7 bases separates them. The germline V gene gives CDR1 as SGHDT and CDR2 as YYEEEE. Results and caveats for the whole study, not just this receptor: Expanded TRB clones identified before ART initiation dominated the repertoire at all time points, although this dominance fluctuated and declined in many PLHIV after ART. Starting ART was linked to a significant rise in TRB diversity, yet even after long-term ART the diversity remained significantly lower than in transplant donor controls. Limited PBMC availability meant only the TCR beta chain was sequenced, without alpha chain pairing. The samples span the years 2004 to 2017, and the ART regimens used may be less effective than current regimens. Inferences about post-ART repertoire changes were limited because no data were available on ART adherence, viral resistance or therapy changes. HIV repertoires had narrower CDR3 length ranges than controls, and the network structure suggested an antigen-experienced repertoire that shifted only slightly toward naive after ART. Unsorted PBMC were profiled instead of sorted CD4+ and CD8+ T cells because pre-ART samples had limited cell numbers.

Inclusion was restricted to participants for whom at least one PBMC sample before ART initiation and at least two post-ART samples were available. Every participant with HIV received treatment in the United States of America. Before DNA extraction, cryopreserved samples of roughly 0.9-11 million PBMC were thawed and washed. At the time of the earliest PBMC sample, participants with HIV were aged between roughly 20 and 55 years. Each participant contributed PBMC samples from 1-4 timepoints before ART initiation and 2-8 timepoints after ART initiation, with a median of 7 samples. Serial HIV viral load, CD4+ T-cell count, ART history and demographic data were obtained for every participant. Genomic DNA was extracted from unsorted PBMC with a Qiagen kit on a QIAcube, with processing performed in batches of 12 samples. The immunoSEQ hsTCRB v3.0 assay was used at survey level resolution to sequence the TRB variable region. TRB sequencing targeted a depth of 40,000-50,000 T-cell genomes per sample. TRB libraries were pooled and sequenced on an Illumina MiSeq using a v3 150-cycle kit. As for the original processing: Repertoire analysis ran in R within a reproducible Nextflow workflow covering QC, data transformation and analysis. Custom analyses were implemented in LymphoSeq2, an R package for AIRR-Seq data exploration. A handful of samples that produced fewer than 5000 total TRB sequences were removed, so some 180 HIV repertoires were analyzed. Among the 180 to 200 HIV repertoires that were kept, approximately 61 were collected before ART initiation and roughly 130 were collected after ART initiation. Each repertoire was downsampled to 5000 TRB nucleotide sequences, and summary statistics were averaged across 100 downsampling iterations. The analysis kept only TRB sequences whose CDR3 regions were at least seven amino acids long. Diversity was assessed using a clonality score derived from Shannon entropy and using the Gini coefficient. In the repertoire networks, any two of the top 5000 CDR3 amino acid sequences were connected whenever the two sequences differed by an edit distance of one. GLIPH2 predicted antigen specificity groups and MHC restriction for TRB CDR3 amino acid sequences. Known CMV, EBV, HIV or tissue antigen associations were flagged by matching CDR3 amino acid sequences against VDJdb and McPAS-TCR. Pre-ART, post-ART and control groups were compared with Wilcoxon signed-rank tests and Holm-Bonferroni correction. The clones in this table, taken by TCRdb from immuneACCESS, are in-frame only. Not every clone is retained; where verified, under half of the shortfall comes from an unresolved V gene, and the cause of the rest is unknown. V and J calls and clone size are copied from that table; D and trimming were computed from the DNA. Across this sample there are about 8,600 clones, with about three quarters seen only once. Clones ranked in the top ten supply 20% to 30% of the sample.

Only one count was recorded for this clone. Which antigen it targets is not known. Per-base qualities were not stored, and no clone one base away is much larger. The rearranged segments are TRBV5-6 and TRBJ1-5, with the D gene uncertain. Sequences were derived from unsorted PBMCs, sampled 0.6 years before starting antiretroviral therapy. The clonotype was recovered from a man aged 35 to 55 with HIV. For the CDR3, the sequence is CASSLAGTNQPQHF. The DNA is TGTGCCAGCAGCTTGGCTGGAACCAATCAGCCCCAGCATTTT.